This T cell receptor (beta chain) stems from a study of regulatory T cells in long-lasting Graves disease. Findings and limits, study-wide: The work looked only at peripheral blood and did not look at thyroid tissue. Those with persistent Graves' had less TCR diversity than newly diagnosed patients.

Combining iRepertoire HTBI primers with Arm-PCR of CDR3 regions, the authors built TCR beta libraries. TCRdb recomputed calls from the multiplex PCR reads with MiXCR, one row per CDR3 protein. The top ten clones hold more than 20% of a sample with 300,000 to 500,000 distinct CDR3 sequences, around 20% of them seen once. Indicated time point: persistent/refractory GD, antithyroid drugs over 5 years with positive TRAb. Extracted RNA from PBMCs served as the source of the TCR library. EDTA tubes collected 7.5 to 9 milliliters of peripheral blood. This CDR3 is 14 amino acids long. Germline CDR1 reads MDHEN; CDR2 reads SYDVKM. V trimming: 4 bases; J trimming: 3 bases; junction bases outside the gene matches: 1. This clonotype was detected ten times or more. Its cognate antigen is unknown.

This specimen was peripheral blood mononuclear cells (PBMCs), taken when the disease was refractory, from a patient treated with antithyroid drugs. The chain carries TRBV28 and TRBJ1-1, with 11 bases that match TRBD1. This TCR derives from a female donor with Graves disease. This CDR3 is CASSWDRGDTEAFF. The DNA for the CDR3 is TGTGCCAGCAGTTGGGACAGGGGGGACACTGAAGCTTTCTTT.